The text below deals with one T cell receptor beta chain. There are 13 residues in the CDR3. From germline, CDR1 is LNHNV and CDR2 YYDKDF (reference sequence). The V end lost 8 bases, the J end lost 1 base, and 10 bases lay between the germline ends. Assay used: immunoSEQ multiplex PCR; TCRdb lists only in-frame clones, some missing. The sample includes about 51,000 clones, 81% seen only once; the top ten take more than 8%. These data are taken from a study of PD-1 blockade in mismatch repair-deficient tumors. Source: peripheral blood, taken approximately 18 weeks after starting pembrolizumab. The sequence came from an adult with mismatch repair-deficient cancer. This chain joins TRBV15 and TRBJ2-3; the D gene is possibly TRBD2 (5 bases). The CDR3 protein is CATRSRGTDTQYF. The CDR3 coding sequence is TGTGCCACCCGGTCGCGGGGCACAGATACGCAGTATTTT. The full variable domain, rest sourced from reference TRBV15 and TRBJ2-3, is DAMVIQNPRYQVTQFGKPVTLSCSQTLNHNVMYWYQQKSSQAPKLLFHYYDKDFNNEADTPDNFQSRRPNTSFCFLDIRSPGLGDTAMYLCATRSRGTDTQYFGPGTRLTVL.